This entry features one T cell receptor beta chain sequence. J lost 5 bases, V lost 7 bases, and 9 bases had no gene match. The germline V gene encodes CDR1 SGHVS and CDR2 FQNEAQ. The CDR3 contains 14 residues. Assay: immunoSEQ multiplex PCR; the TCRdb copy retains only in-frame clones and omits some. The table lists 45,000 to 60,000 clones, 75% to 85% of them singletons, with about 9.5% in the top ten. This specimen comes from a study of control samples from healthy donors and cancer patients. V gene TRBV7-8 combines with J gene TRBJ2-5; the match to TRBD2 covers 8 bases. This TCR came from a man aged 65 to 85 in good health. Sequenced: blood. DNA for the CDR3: TGTGCCAGCAATCCGGGGGGGGTCTTCGAGACCCAGTACTTC. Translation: CASNPGGVFETQYF.